The 17 T cell receptor beta chains listed next were all sequenced from one sample in a study of blood T cell repertoires in COVID-19. Here immunoSEQ multiplex PCR was the method, and the copy in TCRdb shows in-frame clones only, minus some. This table has around 250,000 clones, approximately 91% appearing once. Sequenced input: PBMCs or T cells enriched from blood (not recorded which). The receptor set was obtained from a human donor in a cohort exposed to, infected with or recovered from COVID-19 (not recorded which). The donor label of this sample is uncertain.

The chain has TRBV7-2 and TRBJ2-7, with TRBD1 matching 9 bases. This CDR3 region has 15 residues. Germline-derived CDR1 and CDR2 are SGHTA and FQGNSA. V trimming: 5 bases; J trimming: 2 bases; junction bases outside the gene matches: 7. In nucleotides, the CDR3 is TGTGCCAGCAGCCTACGTTGGACAGGGGCCTACGAGCAGTACTTC. This encodes CASSLRWTGAYEQYF.

The chain carries TRBV30 and TRBJ2-2; D unclear. Germline loops: CDR1 GTSNPN, CDR2 SVGIG (reference sequence). Trimming stripped 1 base from V and 2 bases from J, with 5 bases between. The CDR3 length is 13 residues. The CDR3 sequence: CAWSGSNTGELFF. The DNA for the CDR3 is TGTGCCTGGAGTGGTAGTAACACCGGGGAGCTGTTTTTT.

A note on this clone: Other DNA sequences from this sample encode an identical CDR3 as well. The chain joins TRBV9 to TRBJ2-3; D uncertain. V lost 0 bases, J lost 0 bases, and 8 bases lay in between. The CDR3 is 15 residues long. The germline V gene has CDR1 SGDLS and CDR2 YYNGEE. The CDR3 DNA sequence: TGTGCCAGCAGCGTAGGTGGCTCTAGCACAGATACGCAGTATTTT. Its translation is CASSVGGSSTDTQYF. Full variable domain (rest looked up from reference TRBV9 and TRBJ2-3): DSGVTQTPKHLITATGQRVTLRCSPRSGDLSVYWYQQSLDQGLQFLIQYYNGEERAKGNILERFSAQQFPDLHSELNLSSLELGDSALYFCASSVGGSSTDTQYFGPGTRLTVL.

The rearrangement links TRBV3-1 (or the pseudogene TRBV3-2) to TRBJ2-7, with TRBD2 identical over 11 bases. The V gene's germline CDR1 is LGHDT and CDR2 YNNKEL (reference sequence). V lost 4 bases to trimming and J lost 2 bases; unmatched junction nucleotides: 4. The CDR3 is 15 residues long. The CDR3 sequence is CASSRVAGGTYEQYF. The CDR3 bases are TGTGCCAGCAGCCGGGTAGCGGGGGGGACCTACGAGCAGTACTTC.

The chain is built from TRBV10-1 and TRBJ2-1, with 10 bases aligning to TRBD2. V was pared by 8 bases and J by 6 bases, with 10 bases of the junction left unmatched. From germline, CDR1 is WNHNN and CDR2 SYGVQD (reference sequence). The CDR3 is 15 residues long. The CDR3 nucleotides are TGCGCCAGCGAATACTCACTAGCGGGGATCAATGAGCAGTTCTTC. It yields the protein CASEYSLAGINEQFF.

Notes on this clone: This specimen includes other DNA sequences encoding the same CDR3. The chain has TRBV12-3 or TRBV12-4 and TRBJ1-1; D unclear. The CDR3 is 11 amino acids. Trimming left V 2 bases short and J 8 bases short, with 6 bases between. The DNA for the CDR3 is TGTGCCAGCAGTTTAAGCGGCGAAGCTTTCTTT. Translated: CASSLSGEAFF.

V usage is TRBV27 and J usage is TRBJ2-2; D remains ambiguous. CDR1 MNHEY and CDR2 SMNVEV come from the germline V gene (reference sequence). Deletions cut 3 bases from V and 1 base from J, with 6 bases between. The CDR3 has 14 residues. CDR3 bases: TGTGCCAGCAGTTTTCCAGGGAACACCGGGGAGCTGTTTTTT. This gives the protein CASSFPGNTGELFF.

The rearrangement joins TRBV7-9 to TRBJ1-2; D is unresolved. Trimming stripped 4 bases from V and 10 bases from J, with 10 bases between. There are 11 residues in the CDR3. The V gene's germline CDR1 is SEHNR and CDR2 FQNEAQ (reference sequence). DNA for the CDR3: TGTGCCAGCAGCTCTTCCGGGGACTACACCTTC. Protein product: CASSSSGDYTF.

The chain couples TRBV6-5 to TRBJ1-3, with 9 nucleotides matching TRBD1. The junction had 4 bases not matched to a gene; V was cut back by 2 bases and J by 2 bases. Germline V gene sequence: CDR1 MNHEY, CDR2 SVGAGI. This CDR3 is built from 16 residues. The CDR3 spells CASSYGQGNAGNTIYF. CDR3 sequence (DNA): TGTGCCAGCAGTTACGGACAGGGGAACGCTGGAAACACCATATATTTT.

This chain links TRBV2 with TRBJ1-2, with TRBD1 matching 7 bases. Germline V gene lookup returns CDR1 SNHLY and CDR2 FYNNEI. V lost 9 bases, J lost 2 bases, and 3 bases stayed unmatched. The CDR3 length is 12 residues. CDR3 nucleotide sequence: TGTGCCAGTCAGACAGGGAACTATGGCTACACCTTC. Protein sequence: CASQTGNYGYTF.

The CDR3 bases are TGCAGTGCTAGTGATAACAGGGGGAACTATGGCTACACCTTC. It specifies CSASDNRGNYGYTF. The gene calls are TRBV20-1 and TRBJ1-2; 8 bases align to TRBD1. The V and J ends lost 3 bases and 2 bases, in that order; junction bases with no gene match: 5. The CDR3 runs to 14 residues. CDR1 and CDR2 from the germline V gene are DFQATT and SNEGSKA (reference sequence).

The chain uses TRBV9 and TRBJ1-1; 8 bases line up with TRBD1. The CDR3 is 16 amino acids. Germline V gene lookup returns CDR1 SGDLS and CDR2 YYNGEE. V was pared by 3 bases and J by 4 bases, with 11 bases of the junction left unmatched. This CDR3 is CASSEALTGGSTEAFF. CDR3 in DNA: TGTGCCAGCAGCGAGGCCCTTACAGGGGGATCCACTGAAGCTTTCTTT.

The rearrangement uses TRBV7-7 and TRBJ2-2; 12 nucleotides agree with TRBD2. CDR3 length equals 16 residues. Per the germline V gene, CDR1 is SSHAT and CDR2 is FNYEAQ (reference sequence). V gave up 7 bases and J gave up 1 base; unmatched junction bases: 4. This CDR3 is CASTPGLAGNTGELFF. CDR3 coding DNA: TGTGCCAGCACCCCGGGACTAGCGGGGAACACCGGGGAGCTGTTTTTT. Full variable domain (outside the CDR3, taken from reference TRBV7-7 and TRBJ2-2): GAGVSQSPRYKVTKRGQDVTLRCDPISSHATLYWYQQALGQGPEFLTYFNYEAQPDKSGLPSDRFSAERPEGSISTLTIQRTEQRDSAMYRCASTPGLAGNTGELFFGEGSRLTVL.

The chain joins TRBV9 to TRBJ2-5, with 14 bases identical to TRBD2. V shed 0 bases, J shed 3 bases, and the junction held 7 bases outside the gene matches. This CDR3 comprises 18 residues. Germline CDR1 reads SGDLS; CDR2 reads YYNGEE. CDR3 in DNA: TGTGCCAGCAGCGTAGGGGCTAGACTAGCGGGGGGGAAAGAGACCCAGTACTTC. Its protein is CASSVGARLAGGKETQYF.

CDR3 protein: CASSVDASGGARETQYF. The CDR3 bases are TGTGCCAGCAGCGTAGATGCCAGCGGGGGGGCCCGGGAGACCCAGTACTTC. J is TRBJ2-5 and V is TRBV9; 10 nucleotides align to TRBD2. The CDR3 loop spans 17 amino acids. Germline V gives CDR1 SGDLS, CDR2 YYNGEE. V gave up 0 bases and J gave up 5 bases; unmatched junction bases: 10.

The chain uses TRBV7-6 and TRBJ2-3; no firm D call. The CDR3 contains 14 residues. Per the germline V gene, CDR1 is SGHVS and CDR2 is FNYEAQ. Trimming pared 5 bases from V and 2 bases from J, leaving 11 bases between. This CDR3 reads CASSPKTHTDTQYF. In DNA form, the CDR3 reads TGTGCCAGCAGCCCGAAAACTCACACAGATACGCAGTATTTT.

V usage is TRBV9 and J usage is TRBJ1-3; TRBD1 is a possible D gene (5 bases). Germline V lookup: CDR1 SGDLS, CDR2 YYNGEE. The CDR3 is 16 amino acids. Trimming removed 4 bases from V and 0 bases from J, with 14 bases in between. This chain's CDR3 is CASSYSQGISGNTIYF. The CDR3, as DNA: TGTGCCAGCAGCTATAGCCAGGGTATCTCTGGAAACACCATATATTTT.